This passage covers 5 T cell receptor beta chains from one sample sequenced in a study of blood T cell repertoires in COVID-19. Using immunoSEQ multiplex PCR, the repertoire was profiled, and TCRdb retains in-frame clones only, with some absent. The data hold hundreds of thousands of clones, with around 84% observed a single time. Sequencing was performed on peripheral blood. These receptors were collected from a young man with active or convalescent COVID-19.

This clone turned up a few times. V usage is TRBV27 and J usage is TRBJ1-6; the match to TRBD1 covers 9 bases. The CDR3 has 17 amino acids. Germline CDR1 and CDR2: MNHEY and SMNVEV (reference sequence). Trimming removed 3 bases from V and 6 bases from J; junction bases left unmatched: 9. In DNA, the CDR3 is TGTGCCAGCAGTTTCAGTGTTGGGACAGGGTTTAATTCACCCCTCCACTTT. Residues: CASSFSVGTGFNSPLHF.

A few counts support this clone. This chain links TRBV4-2 with TRBJ2-1, with D possibly matching TRBD2 (5 bases). There are 16 residues in the CDR3. Germline lookup yields CDR1 LGHNA and CDR2 YNFKEQ. Trimming shortened V by 4 bases and J by 6 bases, and 19 bases separated the two germline ends. The CDR3 region has the DNA TGTGCCAGCAGCCCATTTGGGGATCAAGCGGTCAATGAGCAGTTCTTC. This codes for CASSPFGDQAVNEQFF.

The gene calls are TRBV24-1 and TRBJ2-2; 7 bases agree with TRBD2. After removal of 10 bases from V and 4 bases from J, the junction contained 14 bases not matched to a gene. Germline V CDR1 and CDR2: KGHDR, SFDVKD. CDR3 length: 16 amino acids. The CDR3 region has the DNA TGTGCCACTGCGCGAGAGGGCGGGAGCGGCACCGGGGAGCTGTTTTTT. It encodes CATAREGGSGTGELFF.

This chain connects TRBV7-2 to TRBJ1-4; no clear D. V dropped 4 bases and J dropped 7 bases, with 13 bases sitting between them. Per germline, CDR1 SGHTA and CDR2 FQGNSA. The CDR3 is 14 amino acids. DNA of the CDR3: TGTGCCAGCAGCTCCGGGGTGGGCAGTGAAAAACTGTTTTTT. Protein product: CASSSGVGSEKLFF.

This clone was found a few times. The chain combines TRBV5-4 with TRBJ2-1, with 15 nucleotides matching TRBD2. This CDR3 spans 17 amino acids. Germline CDR1 and CDR2: SGHNT and YYREEE (reference sequence). The ends lost 3 bases at V and 3 bases at J; junction bases unmatched: 4. CDR3 sequence: CASSWGLAGGGYNEQFF. In DNA form, the CDR3 reads TGTGCCAGCAGCTGGGGACTAGCGGGAGGAGGCTACAATGAGCAGTTCTTC.